This T cell receptor beta chain was found in a study of early T cells in non-severe SARS-CoV-2 infection. The protocol attached unique molecular identifiers to individual cDNA molecules. In TCRdb, the 5' RACE reads were re-called with MiXCR into one record per CDR3 protein. In the table there are approximately 73,000 distinct CDR3 sequences, 9.5% to 15% of which are singletons. In this sample, this clonotype turned up many times. V was pared by 7 bases and J by 1 base, with 8 bases of the junction left unmatched. This CDR3 region has 14 residues. Germline V gene data show CDR1 as SQVTM and CDR2 as ANQGSEA.

Input material: whole blood. The origin of this receptor is an adult who was a healthcare worker with PCR-confirmed SARS-CoV-2 infection or an uninfected control (not recorded which). The chain carries TRBV29-1 and TRBJ2-3, with TRBD1 matching over 7 bases. CDR3 in DNA: TGCAGCGGAACAGGGGCCTTTGGCACAGATACGCAGTATTTT. Amino acids: CSGTGAFGTDTQYF.